These 28 T cell receptor beta chains originate from one sample sequenced in a study of blood T cells in healthy people across ages. For the second PCR, which ran for about 7 to 11 cycles, a sample-barcoded 5' primer and a J-beta primer mix were used. TCRdb recomputed calls from the 5' RACE reads with MiXCR, one row per CDR3 protein. The table lists about 1.6 million distinct CDR3 sequences, roughly 30% of them singletons. The specimen sequenced was blood. The receptors were sampled from a woman aged 25 to 39 in good health.

The genes are TRBV27 and TRBJ2-1, with 7 nucleotides matching TRBD2. This CDR3 region has 15 residues. Trimming at V came to 7 bases and at J to 1 base, leaving 7 bases not matched to a gene. CDR1 and CDR2 (germline): MNHEY, SMNVEV (reference sequence). The CDR3 DNA sequence: TGTGCCAGCATCGGCGGGAGAGGGTCCTACAATGAGCAGTTCTTC. Amino acids: CASIGGRGSYNEQFF.

This clonotype was counted ten times or more. This sequence joins TRBV7-9 and TRBJ2-7; tentative D call: TRBD2 (5 bases). The CDR3 is 14 residues long. Per germline, CDR1 SEHNR and CDR2 FQNEAQ (reference sequence). V lost 1 base and J lost 6, with 13 bases in between. The CDR3 nucleotides are TGTGCCAGCAGCTTAGTCGGGGTGGGCTCCGAGCAGTACTTC. Protein sequence: CASSLVGVGSEQYF.

This clonotype has at least ten counts. The chain is built from TRBV15 and TRBJ2-3; weak D call: TRBD1 (5 bases). V gave up 3 bases and J gave up 6 bases, with 10 bases separating them. Germline lookup yields CDR1 LNHNV and CDR2 YYDKDF (reference sequence). This CDR3 is 13 amino acids long. CDR3 protein: CATSSDSSDTQYF. CDR3 bases: TGTGCCACCAGCAGTGACAGTTCGGATACGCAGTATTTT.

This clonotype is a singleton in its sample. A much bigger clone sits one base away, suggesting this may be a read error. The chain couples TRBV3-1 to TRBJ1-2; D is unclear. Germline V gene data show CDR1 as LGHDT and CDR2 as YNNKEL (reference sequence). CDR3 length: 13 amino acids. The CDR3 DNA is TGTGCCTGCAGGTACAGTGGCGACTATGGCTACACCTTC. This sequence encodes CACRYSGDYGYTF. Complete variable domain (other parts from reference TRBV3-1 and TRBJ1-2): DTAVSQTPKYLVTQMGNDKSIKCEQNLGHDTMYWYKQDSKKFLKIMFSYNNKELIINETVPNRFSPKSPDKAHLNLHINSLELGDSAVYFCACRYSGDYGYTFGSGTRLTVV.

This rearrangement joins TRBV3-1 to TRBJ2-6; 7 bases match TRBD2. Germline CDR1 reads LGHDT; CDR2 reads YNNKEL (reference sequence). The CDR3 covers 17 residues. V gave up 0 bases and J gave up 4 bases; unmatched junction bases: 6. This CDR3 is CASSQDGEGAGANVLTF. CDR3 nucleotides: TGTGCCAGCAGCCAAGATGGGGAGGGCGCCGGGGCCAACGTCCTGACTTTC.

This clonotype came up a few times. CDR3 protein: CAISERASGAGTDTQYF. The CDR3 bases are TGTGCCATCAGTGAAAGGGCGAGCGGAGCCGGTACAGATACGCAGTATTTT. The genes are TRBV10-3 and TRBJ2-3; possible D gene TRBD2, 5 bases. V shed 3 bases and J shed 3 bases, with 19 bases lying between them. Germline V gene data show CDR1 as ENHRY and CDR2 as SYGVKD. This CDR3 region has 17 residues.

This chain joins TRBV20-1 and TRBJ2-1, with D perhaps TRBD2 (5 bases). Germline values: CDR1 DFQATT, CDR2 SNEGSKA (reference sequence). This CDR3 comprises 10 residues. Trimming removed 6 bases at V and 12 bases at J, with 12 bases between. CDR3 in DNA: TGCAGTGCCGCGGGTAAGGCGCAGTTCTTC. This translates into CSAAGKAQFF.

The J gene is TRBJ2-1, the V gene TRBV5-4; 7 bases fit TRBD2. V lost 6 bases, J lost 4 bases, and 10 bases stayed unmatched. This CDR3 is 15 amino acids long. Germline CDR1 reads SGHNT; CDR2 reads YYREEE (reference sequence). The CDR3 coding sequence is TGTGCCAGCACCCCGGTGGCGGGGGAATACAATGAGCAGTTCTTC. This translates into CASTPVAGEYNEQFF.

The gene calls are TRBV20-1 and TRBJ2-3; D is tentatively TRBD1 or TRBD2 (5 bases each). The length of the CDR3 is 15 residues. Between the trimmed V and J ends, which lost 3 bases and 12 bases, there was a span of 25 bases. The germline V gene encodes CDR1 DFQATT and CDR2 SNEGSKA (reference sequence). The CDR3 region is CSASPTSGAGEGQYF. The CDR3 DNA reads TGCAGTGCTAGTCCCACTAGTGGGGCAGGAGAGGGTCAGTATTTT.

This clonotype was seen only a few times. The chain couples TRBV29-1 to TRBJ1-1; D is possibly TRBD1 (6 bases). From germline, CDR1 is SQVTM and CDR2 ANQGSEA. CDR3 length: 14 residues. V was cut by 7 bases and J by 2 bases, with 17 bases left in between. The CDR3 DNA sequence: TGCAGCGCCCAATCCGGGACATCCAACACTGAAGCTTTCTTT. Amino acid sequence: CSAQSGTSNTEAFF.

The CDR3 DNA sequence: TGTGCCAGCTCCGGGAAGGGCGAGCAGTACTTC. Its protein is CASSGKGEQYF. V is TRBV6-1 and J is TRBJ2-7; a possible D gene is TRBD2 (5 bases). The CDR3 spans 11 residues. The V and J ends lost 8 bases and 6 bases respectively, with 11 bases between them. Germline V lookup: CDR1 MNHNS, CDR2 SASEGT.

CDR3 in amino acids: CSAKVRRSSYNEQFF. The DNA for the CDR3 is TGCAGTGCAAAGGTTCGGAGGAGCTCCTACAATGAGCAGTTCTTC. J is TRBJ2-1 and V is TRBV20-1, with TRBD2 as a possible D gene (5 bases). V was clipped by 6 bases and J by 0 bases, with 15 bases between them. This CDR3 region has 15 residues. Per the germline V gene, CDR1 is DFQATT and CDR2 is SNEGSKA (reference sequence).

This clonotype was counted a single time. The chain has TRBV5-1 and TRBJ2-2; weak D call: TRBD2 (6 bases). The V end was cut by 4 bases, the J end by 3 bases, with 10 bases between. The germline V gene encodes CDR1 SGHRS and CDR2 YFSETQ. This CDR3 is 14 amino acids long. The DNA of the CDR3 is TGCGCCAGCAGCAACGGGACTTACACCGGGGAGCTGTTTTTT. Its protein is CASSNGTYTGELFF. Variable domain in full (rest from reference TRBV5-1 and TRBJ2-2): KAGVTQTPRYLIKTRGQQVTLSCSPISGHRSVSWYQQTPGQGLQFLFEYFSETQRNKGNFPGRFSGRQFSNSRSEMNVSTLELGDSALYLCASSNGTYTGELFFGEGSRLTVL.

This clonotype was observed a few times. The chain is built from TRBV2 and TRBJ2-1; D is possibly TRBD2 (6 bases). Germline assignment: CDR1 SNHLY and CDR2 FYNNEI. CDR3 length: 15 residues. V was clipped by 6 bases and J by 2 bases, with 14 bases between them. CDR3: CASRTQGLTYNEQFF. CDR3 in DNA: TGTGCCAGCAGGACCCAGGGACTGACCTACAATGAGCAGTTCTTC.

This chain links TRBV27 with TRBJ2-7; no clear D. V dropped 10 bases and J dropped 4 bases, with 14 bases sitting between them. Germline V gene sequence: CDR1 MNHEY, CDR2 SMNVEV (reference sequence). This CDR3 has 12 residues. As DNA, the CDR3 is TGTGCCATCCGCCCTGAAGGGTACGAGCAGTACTTC. Translation: CAIRPEGYEQYF.

The V and J genes are TRBV24-1 and TRBJ2-5; D might be TRBD1 (5 bases). Germline V gene sequence: CDR1 KGHDR, CDR2 SFDVKD. V lost 0 bases to trimming and J lost 3 bases, with 10 bases between them. The CDR3 sequence is 15 residues long. The CDR3, as DNA: TGTGCCACCAGTGATTTGATAGGGGCTGAAGAGACCCAGTACTTC. It is translated as CATSDLIGAEETQYF.

The CDR3 bases are TGTGGGGGGGGAGAGAGCTCCTACAATGAGCAGTTCTTC. It yields the protein CGGGESSYNEQFF. V is TRBV6-1 and J is TRBJ2-1; 7 nucleotides agree with TRBD2. The CDR3 totals 13 residues. The germline CDR1 and CDR2 sequences are MNHNS and SASEGT.

The chain carries TRBV15 and TRBJ2-7; no firm D call. The V end lost 0 bases, the J end lost 0 bases, and 6 bases lay between the germline ends. The V gene's germline CDR1 is LNHNV and CDR2 YYDKDF (reference sequence). This CDR3 has 14 residues. CDR3 DNA: TGTGCCACCAGCAGAGAGCCTCGCTCCTACGAGCAGTACTTC. Translating it yields CATSREPRSYEQYF.

Worth noting for this clonotype: One end of the junction varies from germline; a read error may be responsible. This rearrangement joins TRBV3-1 to TRBJ2-7, with D possibly being TRBD1 (5 bases). The CDR3 length is 16 residues. The germline gives CDR1 LGHDT, CDR2 YNNKEL (reference sequence). The CDR3 DNA is TGTGCCTGCAGCCACGAAAGGACATCTCTCTCCTACGAGCAGTACTTC. Translation: CACSHERTSLSYEQYF.

V is TRBV28 and J is TRBJ2-7; 9 bases match TRBD1. This CDR3 contains 15 residues. Germline values: CDR1 MDHEN, CDR2 SYDVKM. The J segment lost 2 bases and the V segment lost 5 bases, leaving 7 bases of the junction unmatched. CDR3 amino acids: CASSIGDRATYEQYF. The CDR3 nucleotides read TGTGCCAGCAGTATCGGGGACAGGGCGACCTACGAGCAGTACTTC.

V gene TRBV6-2 or TRBV6-3 combines with J gene TRBJ1-1; D may be TRBD1 (5 bases). Per the germline V gene, CDR1 is MNHEY and CDR2 is SVGEGT. With 2 bases removed from V and 6 bases from J, the gap between germline ends came to 22 bases. The CDR3 loop spans 17 amino acids. The CDR3 spells CASSYRDSVPPGAEAFF. DNA for the CDR3: TGTGCCAGCAGTTACAGGGACTCGGTGCCCCCGGGGGCTGAAGCTTTCTTT.

V usage is TRBV6-6 and J usage is TRBJ2-3; 7 bases map to TRBD1. This CDR3 has 15 amino acids. Germline-derived CDR1 and CDR2 are MNHNY and SVGAGI (reference sequence). V lost 7 bases and J lost 5; bases outside the gene matches: 12. CDR3 sequence: CASIRDSGPRDTQYF. Here the CDR3 DNA reads TGTGCCAGCATTCGGGACAGCGGCCCCCGAGATACGCAGTATTTT.

The V gene is TRBV7-9, the J gene TRBJ2-5; D not certain. The CDR3 extends over 16 amino acids. CDR1 SEHNR and CDR2 FQNEAQ come from the germline V gene (reference sequence). V was pared by 5 bases and J by 5 bases, with 21 bases between. Here the CDR3 reads CASSPSRQGIGETQYF. In DNA form, the CDR3 reads TGTGCCAGCAGCCCCTCCCGCCAAGGAATAGGGGAGACCCAGTACTTC.

The chain carries TRBV6-1 and TRBJ1-1; D gene ambiguous. From germline, CDR1 is MNHNS and CDR2 SASEGT. The CDR3 runs to 14 residues. Trimming took off 1 base at V and 7 bases at J, with 13 bases between the two ends. The CDR3 bases are TGTGCCAGCAGTGAAGTATGGGGTTCGGGTGAAGCTTTCTTT. Encoded protein: CASSEVWGSGEAFF.

V and J are TRBV10-1 and TRBJ2-1; D may correspond to TRBD1 or TRBD2 (5 bases each). The CDR3 length is 13 residues. The germline V and J ends were trimmed by 1 base and 13 bases, with 14 bases remaining between them. CDR1 is WNHNN, CDR2 SYGVQD, per germline (reference sequence). As DNA, the CDR3 is TGCGCCAGCAGTGAGTGGACTTTAGGGACCCAGTTCTTC. Its translation: CASSEWTLGTQFF.

This clonotype was counted at least ten times. The V and J genes are TRBV7-9 and TRBJ2-3; 7 nucleotides align to TRBD2. After removal of 8 bases from V and 2 bases from J, the junction contained 4 bases not matched to a gene. The germline gives CDR1 SEHNR, CDR2 FQNEAQ (reference sequence). The CDR3 consists of 13 residues. CDR3 sequence reads: CASAGVLTDTQYF. Written as DNA, the CDR3 is TGTGCCAGCGCGGGGGTACTCACAGATACGCAGTATTTT.

J is TRBJ1-4 and V is TRBV7-2, with 9 bases aligning to TRBD1. There are 14 residues in the CDR3. The V segment lost 5 bases and the J segment 8 bases; nucleotides outside the gene matches: 6. Germline-derived CDR1 and CDR2 are SGHTA and FQGNSA. The CDR3 sequence: CASSVDRGTEKLFF. CDR3 nucleotide sequence: TGTGCCAGCAGCGTGGACAGGGGAACAGAAAAACTGTTTTTT.

The V and J genes are TRBV12-3 or TRBV12-4 and TRBJ1-6; perhaps TRBD1 as D (6 bases). The V gene lost 7 bases and the J gene lost 5 bases, with 18 bases spanning the gap. The CDR3 is 16 amino acids. The CDR3 nucleotides are TGTGCCAGCACCAAACGCCGGGACACACATAATTCACCCCTCCACTTT. It is translated as CASTKRRDTHNSPLHF.